This is a list of T cell receptor beta chains from one sample in a study of blood T cell repertoires in COVID-19. This table comes from immunoSEQ multiplex PCR, and its TCRdb copy is limited to in-frame clones, with some not included. The sample consists of about 150,000 clones, more than 80% of them appearing once. Sequenced sample: peripheral blood. These receptor sequences come from a man over 45 with acute or convalescent COVID-19. CDR3s include the opening cysteine and the closing phenylalanine or tryptophan. The order of the fields is J gene, D gene, V gene, clone size, CDR3 protein, CDR3 DNA. The D gene is left open where the match is weak. Size is omitted from some rows. Given values are once, few, many or a class for expanded clones.

J: TRBJ2-4; D: NA; V: TRBV28; size: NA; CDR3: CASSLPGQIKNIQYF; DNA: TGTGCCAGCAGTTTACCCGGACAGATCAAAAACATTCAGTACTTC
J: TRBJ1-4; D: NA; V: TRBV10-3; size: few; CDR3: CAIRQATNEKLFF; DNA: TGTGCCATCCGACAGGCAACTAATGAAAAACTGTTTTTT
J: TRBJ1-1; D: NA; V: TRBV2; size: NA; CDR3: CASSAVVGGILANTEAFF; DNA: TGTGCCAGCAGTGCAGTTGTGGGGGGGATTTTAGCTAACACTGAAGCTTTCTTT
J: TRBJ2-1; D: TRBD2; V: TRBV28; size: NA; CDR3: CASQRGGSNEQFF; DNA: TGTGCCAGCCAGCGGGGGGGCTCAAATGAGCAGTTCTTC
J: TRBJ2-3; D: TRBD2; V: TRBV10-3; size: NA; CDR3: CAAALAGGPDTQYF; DNA: TGTGCCGCCGCCCTAGCGGGGGGTCCAGATACGCAGTATTTT
J: TRBJ2-7; D: NA; V: TRBV27; size: NA; CDR3: CASSYSGVSSYEQYF; DNA: TGTGCCAGCAGTTACAGCGGTGTTAGCTCCTACGAGCAGTACTTC
J: TRBJ1-5; D: TRBD1; V: TRBV18; size: NA; CDR3: CASSSGQGPNQPQHF; DNA: TGTGCCAGCTCTTCAGGACAGGGCCCGAATCAGCCCCAGCATTTT
J: TRBJ1-2; D: TRBD1; V: TRBV7-8; size: NA; CDR3: CASSLDFPGQDGYTF; DNA: TGTGCCAGCAGCTTAGATTTTCCGGGACAGGATGGCTACACCTTC
J: TRBJ1-1; D: NA; V: TRBV6-1; size: NA; CDR3: CASSSPRSEAFF; DNA: TGTGCCAGCAGTTCCCCCCGGAGCGAAGCTTTCTTT
J: TRBJ2-1; D: TRBD2; V: TRBV14; size: NA; CDR3: CASSQGTSGFGQFF; DNA: TGTGCCAGCAGCCAAGGGACTAGCGGGTTCGGGCAGTTCTTC
J: TRBJ1-5; D: TRBD1; V: TRBV28; size: NA; CDR3: CASSPGQGAEQPQHF; DNA: TGTGCCAGCAGCCCGGGACAGGGGGCCGAGCAGCCCCAGCATTTT
J: TRBJ1-1; D: NA; V: TRBV10-2; size: NA; CDR3: CASSEQANTEAFF; DNA: TGCGCCAGCAGTGAACAGGCGAACACTGAAGCTTTCTTT
J: TRBJ1-1; D: TRBD1; V: TRBV19; size: NA; CDR3: CASSITGASAEAFF; DNA: TGTGCCAGTAGTATAACAGGGGCCAGCGCTGAAGCTTTCTTT
J: TRBJ2-3; D: NA; V: TRBV7-2; size: NA; CDR3: CASSLKQGSPYPLYF; DNA: TGTGCCAGCAGCTTAAAGCAGGGGTCCCCCTATCCTCTGTATTTT
J: TRBJ2-1; D: NA; V: TRBV2; size: NA; CDR3: CASSEGVSGPFGNEQFF; DNA: TGTGCCAGCAGTGAAGGGGTTTCAGGCCCATTTGGCAATGAGCAGTTCTTC
J: TRBJ2-5; D: TRBD1; V: TRBV7-9; size: NA; CDR3: CASTYSGTAETQYF; DNA: TGTGCCAGCACCTACTCCGGGACAGCAGAGACCCAGTACTTC
J: TRBJ2-2; D: NA; V: TRBV7-2; size: NA; CDR3: CASSLTGPNTGELFF; DNA: TGTGCCAGCAGCTTGACAGGACCGAACACCGGGGAGCTGTTTTTT
J: TRBJ1-3; D: NA; V: TRBV28; size: few; CDR3: CASRRQAPSGNTIYF; DNA: TGTGCCAGCAGAAGACAGGCCCCCTCTGGAAACACCATATATTTT
J: TRBJ1-5; D: TRBD1; V: TRBV3-1/TRBV3-2; size: NA; CDR3: CASSPDRGHPQHF; DNA: TGTGCCAGCAGCCCGGACAGGGGGCACCCCCAGCATTTT
J: TRBJ1-4; D: TRBD1; V: TRBV4-1; size: NA; CDR3: CASSQVGAGGNEKLFF; DNA: TGCGCCAGCAGCCAAGTCGGGGCAGGGGGTAATGAAAAACTGTTTTTT
J: TRBJ2-1; D: NA; V: TRBV19; size: NA; CDR3: CASSRLVDYNEQFF; DNA: TGTGCCAGTAGCCGACTCGTAGACTACAATGAGCAGTTCTTC
J: TRBJ1-2; D: NA; V: TRBV10-3; size: NA; CDR3: CAISESGGQAVYGYTF; DNA: TGTGCCATCAGTGAGTCCGGGGGGCAGGCTGTCTATGGCTACACCTTC
J: TRBJ1-1; D: TRBD1; V: TRBV6-5; size: NA; CDR3: CASSYSGRGPNTEAFF; DNA: TGTGCCAGCAGTTACTCGGGCAGGGGGCCGAACACTGAAGCTTTCTTT
J: TRBJ1-1; D: NA; V: TRBV7-2; size: once; CDR3: CASSQLGASNTEAFF; DNA: TGTGCCAGCAGCCAACTGGGGGCATCGAACACTGAAGCTTTCTTT
J: TRBJ1-1; D: TRBD1; V: TRBV18; size: few; CDR3: CASSPQTGSEAFF; DNA: TGTGCCAGCTCACCCCAGACAGGGTCTGAAGCTTTCTTT
J: TRBJ1-3; D: NA; V: TRBV7-9; size: NA; CDR3: CAIRYTGNTIYF; DNA: TGTGCCATCCGTTACACTGGAAACACCATATATTTT
J: TRBJ2-3; D: TRBD2; V: TRBV29-1; size: NA; CDR3: CSVGTSGADTQYF; DNA: TGCAGCGTGGGGACTAGCGGGGCAGATACGCAGTATTTT
J: TRBJ2-1; D: TRBD1; V: TRBV18; size: few; CDR3: CASSFSSGTGNEQFF; DNA: TGTGCCAGCTCATTCTCAAGCGGGACAGGGAATGAGCAGTTCTTC
J: TRBJ2-2; D: TRBD2; V: TRBV18; size: NA; CDR3: CASSTGTSGGELFF; DNA: TGTGCCAGCTCAACCGGGACTAGCGGAGGGGAGCTGTTTTTT
J: TRBJ1-5; D: NA; V: TRBV6-5; size: NA; CDR3: CASSLGNAGQPQHF; DNA: TGTGCCAGCAGTTTAGGCAACGCGGGGCAGCCCCAGCATTTT
J: TRBJ1-1; D: NA; V: TRBV4-1; size: NA; CDR3: CASSQGDKNTEAFF; DNA: TGCGCCAGCAGCCAAGGTGACAAGAACACTGAAGCTTTCTTT
J: TRBJ2-5; D: NA; V: TRBV2; size: NA; CDR3: CASNRGDFQETQYF; DNA: TGTGCCAGCAACCGAGGGGACTTCCAAGAGACCCAGTACTTC
J: TRBJ1-1; D: NA; V: TRBV9; size: NA; CDR3: CASVTHPPNMALNTEAFF; DNA: TGTGCCAGCGTCACCCATCCACCAAACATGGCCTTGAACACTGAAGCTTTCTTT
J: TRBJ2-3; D: TRBD2; V: TRBV7-8; size: NA; CDR3: CASSLVWRELRADTQYF; DNA: TGTGCCAGCAGCTTAGTATGGCGGGAGCTTAGGGCAGATACGCAGTATTTT
J: TRBJ2-3; D: NA; V: TRBV6-1; size: NA; CDR3: CASSEASWRSSPTVQYF; DNA: TGTGCCAGCAGTGAAGCAAGTTGGAGGTCTTCTCCCACCGTGCAGTATTTT
J: TRBJ1-4; D: NA; V: TRBV2; size: NA; CDR3: CASSEGPPGVNEKLFF; DNA: TGTGCCAGCAGTGAGGGCCCCCCAGGGGTTAATGAAAAACTGTTTTTT
J: TRBJ2-1; D: TRBD1; V: TRBV3-1/TRBV3-2; size: NA; CDR3: CASSPSQGAGNEQFF; DNA: TGTGCCAGCAGCCCGTCACAGGGGGCGGGTAATGAGCAGTTCTTC
J: TRBJ2-1; D: TRBD2; V: TRBV5-1; size: NA; CDR3: CASSLLGGANEQFF; DNA: TGCGCCAGCAGCTTGTTGGGAGGGGCGAATGAGCAGTTCTTC
J: TRBJ1-2; D: NA; V: TRBV10-2; size: NA; CDR3: CASSVETRDGYTF; DNA: TGCGCCAGCAGTGTGGAGACCAGGGATGGCTACACCTTC
J: TRBJ2-3; D: TRBD1; V: TRBV10-3; size: NA; CDR3: CATTGQGPTDTQYF; DNA: TGTGCCACCACCGGACAGGGGCCCACAGATACGCAGTATTTT
J: TRBJ1-3; D: TRBD1; V: TRBV11-1; size: NA; CDR3: CASSSGQVYSGNTIYF; DNA: TGTGCCAGCAGCTCGGGACAGGTATACTCTGGAAACACCATATATTTT
J: TRBJ2-2; D: NA; V: TRBV9; size: NA; CDR3: CASSVASSTNTGELFF; DNA: TGTGCCAGCAGCGTAGCTTCTAGTACGAACACCGGGGAGCTGTTTTTT
J: TRBJ1-1; D: NA; V: TRBV4-1; size: few; CDR3: CASSQGRNTEAFF; DNA: TGCGCCAGCAGCCAAGGGAGGAACACTGAAGCTTTCTTT
J: TRBJ1-2; D: NA; V: TRBV10-3; size: NA; CDR3: CAISDPDTSYGYTF; DNA: TGTGCCATCAGTGACCCGGACACCTCCTATGGCTACACCTTC
J: TRBJ2-3; D: NA; V: TRBV7-9; size: NA; CDR3: CASSSLGRTSTDTQYF; DNA: TGTGCCAGCAGTTCCCTTGGGCGGACTAGCACAGATACGCAGTATTTT
J: TRBJ2-2; D: NA; V: TRBV28; size: NA; CDR3: CASSLDIDTGELFF; DNA: TGTGCCAGCAGTTTAGATATAGACACCGGGGAGCTGTTTTTT
J: TRBJ2-7; D: TRBD1; V: TRBV5-1; size: NA; CDR3: CASWNPGQPYEQYF; DNA: TGCGCCAGCTGGAATCCGGGACAGCCCTACGAGCAGTACTTC
J: TRBJ1-1; D: NA; V: TRBV29-1; size: NA; CDR3: CSAIPGQPGNTEAFF; DNA: TGCAGCGCAATACCGGGACAACCGGGGAACACTGAAGCTTTCTTT
J: TRBJ2-2; D: NA; V: TRBV5-8; size: NA; CDR3: CASRELQANTGELFF; DNA: TGTGCCAGCAGAGAATTACAGGCGAACACCGGGGAGCTGTTTTTT
J: TRBJ2-1; D: TRBD2; V: TRBV24-1; size: NA; CDR3: CATSDLAGVTYNEQFF; DNA: TGTGCCACCAGTGATTTAGCGGGAGTGACCTACAATGAGCAGTTCTTC
J: TRBJ1-6; D: NA; V: TRBV5-4; size: NA; CDR3: CASGITYNSPLHF; DNA: TGTGCCTCCGGTATAACCTATAATTCACCCCTCCACTTT
J: TRBJ2-7; D: NA; V: TRBV6-2/TRBV6-3; size: NA; CDR3: CASSTPRFAAYEQYF; DNA: TGTGCCAGCAGTACGCCTCGGTTTGCCGCCTACGAGCAGTACTTC
J: TRBJ1-5; D: NA; V: TRBV19; size: NA; CDR3: CASKRSTRSNQPQHF; DNA: TGTGCCAGTAAAAGGTCCACGAGGAGCAATCAGCCCCAGCATTTT
J: TRBJ2-3; D: NA; V: TRBV9; size: NA; CDR3: CASSVGAGHTDTQYF; DNA: TGTGCCAGCAGCGTTGGAGCGGGACACACAGATACGCAGTATTTT
J: TRBJ2-1; D: TRBD2; V: TRBV5-4; size: NA; CDR3: CASSSDTGGRSEQFF; DNA: TGTGCCAGCAGCTCGGACACGGGAGGCAGGAGTGAGCAGTTCTTC
J: TRBJ2-1; D: NA; V: TRBV28; size: once; CDR3: CASRYYNEQFF; DNA: TGTGCCAGCAGATACTACAATGAGCAGTTCTTC
J: TRBJ1-2; D: NA; V: TRBV30; size: NA; CDR3: CAWNRRGNYGYTF; DNA: TGTGCCTGGAACCGCCGGGGGAACTATGGCTACACCTTC